This T cell receptor (beta chain) is drawn from a study of cytomegalovirus exposure and HLA in healthy donors. Study results and caveats: A further, later analysis showed that HLA-associated TCR beta chains (compared with equally common others) were more clonally expanded. Some highly shared sequence variants likely arose as a pipeline artifact.

PCR employed 60 Vbeta and 13 Jbeta primers. Libraries were prepared by immunoSEQ multiplex PCR; TCRdb keeps only in-frame clonotypes and omits some of them. This table has about 130,000 clones, roughly four fifths appearing once. Remarks on this clone: Its antigen is unknown.

The germline V gene has CDR1 MRHNA and CDR2 SNTAGT. The CDR3 has 15 residues. Germline trimming cut 7 bases from V and 0 bases from J; bases unmatched to any gene: 6. Material for sequencing was PBMCs. V usage is TRBV6-4 and J usage is TRBJ2-3; 8 bases match TRBD2. The TCR originated in a woman in her forties in good health and CMV-seropositive. For the CDR3, the DNA is TGTGCCAGCACTATTACTAGCGGTAGCACAGATACGCAGTATTTT. It specifies CASTITSGSTDTQYF.